This TCR beta chain was observed in a study of shared clonotypes between healthy human individuals. Study-level results: Since donors were few, the genetic and exposure-history diversity represented was limited.

Naive-designated CD8 cells lacked CD45RO, were positively enriched for CCR7, and omitted terminally differentiated effector memory CD45RA+ cells. This CDR3 has 15 residues. Germline assignment: CDR1 SGHAT and CDR2 FQNNGV. V lost 1 base and J lost 3, with 13 bases in between. Each subset's genomic DNA was shared equally among a number of immunoSEQ plates. Sequencing was performed with immunoSEQ multiplex PCR; in TCRdb, only in-frame clones are kept and a portion is missing. The sample has some 800,000 clones; more than 85% are singletons. Concerning this clone: Its antigen is unknown.

Specimen: naive CD8+ T cells sorted from blood. The genes are TRBV11-2 and TRBJ2-7; D assignment may be TRBD1 or TRBD2 (7 bases each). This clonotype was obtained from a man under 40 in good health. The CDR3 DNA reads TGTGCCAGCAGCTTAGTTGCAGGGGGGGACTACGAGCAGTACTTC. The encoded protein is CASSLVAGGDYEQYF.